Below, 12 T cell receptor beta chains from the same sample are listed, as sequenced in a study of T cell repertoires in cytomegalovirus infection. From the reads, TCRdb called clonotypes with MiXCR, one entry per CDR3 protein. This sample has some 300,000 distinct CDR3 sequences; under 20% occur once, and the top ten carry 12%. Input material: PBMCs. The receptor source for this set is a human donor in good health (CMV status not recorded). Some clones in this sample may be carry-over from other donors' samples.

The chain has TRBV7-3 and TRBJ2-3; possibly TRBD2 for D (6 bases). The CDR3 extends over 15 amino acids. Trimming removed 5 bases at V and 2 bases at J, with 14 bases between. Germline V gene lookup returns CDR1 SGHTA and CDR2 FQGTGA. CDR3 residues: CASSGGGTFTDTQYF. The CDR3 nucleotides are TGTGCCAGCAGCGGAGGAGGGACGTTCACAGATACGCAGTATTTT.

The V gene is TRBV12-3 or TRBV12-4, the J gene TRBJ2-7; 8 bases align to TRBD1. V dropped 6 bases and J dropped 3; count of bases not matched to a gene: 13. The CDR3 runs to 16 residues. The DNA for the CDR3 is TGTGCCAGCAGCACCACCGACAGGGGTAGGATCTACGAGCAGTACTTC. Translated: CASSTTDRGRIYEQYF.

The table lists this clonotype with many counts. The J gene is TRBJ2-2, the V gene TRBV7-2, with D perhaps TRBD2 (5 bases). Germline V gives CDR1 SGHTA, CDR2 FQGNSA. V gave up 5 bases and J gave up 2 bases, with 12 bases separating them. The CDR3 length is 15 residues. Written as DNA, the CDR3 is TGTGCCAGCAGCCCGGGGAGACCTAACACCGGGGAGCTGTTTTTT. Translation gives CASSPGRPNTGELFF.

Ten or more counts support this clonotype. The chain couples TRBV7-9 to TRBJ1-1; D gene uncertain. Germline loops: CDR1 SEHNR, CDR2 FQNEAQ (reference sequence). This CDR3 region has 14 residues. Deletions cut 2 bases from V and 3 bases from J, with 10 bases between. CDR3 in amino acids: CASSLPNWDTEAFF. CDR3 bases: TGTGCCAGCAGCTTACCTAATTGGGACACTGAAGCTTTCTTT.

The genes are TRBV28 and TRBJ1-2; D unresolved. Germline values: CDR1 MDHEN, CDR2 SYDVKM. The CDR3 loop spans 15 amino acids. Trimming pared 4 bases from V and 4 bases from J, leaving 16 bases between. As DNA, the CDR3 is TGTGCCAGCAGTTCCGACCCAACCTTGGGCTATGGCTACACCTTC. This encodes CASSSDPTLGYGYTF.

This clonotype was recorded at least ten times. This chain connects TRBV7-2 to TRBJ1-1; maybe TRBD1 (5 bases). Trimming stripped 5 bases from V and 0 bases from J, with 13 bases between. The CDR3 is made up of 15 amino acids. The V gene's germline CDR1 is SGHTA and CDR2 FQGNSA. This CDR3 is CASSASGTVNTEAFF. For the CDR3, the DNA is TGTGCCAGCAGCGCCTCCGGGACGGTGAACACTGAAGCTTTCTTT.

This chain connects TRBV20-1 to TRBJ2-5, with 16 bases that match TRBD2. V gave up 7 bases and J gave up 12 bases; unmatched junction bases: 8. CDR3 size: 13 residues. CDR1 and CDR2 from the germline V gene are DFQATT and SNEGSKA (reference sequence). This CDR3 is CSGTTGLAGGKYF. CDR3 coding DNA: TGCAGTGGGACAACGGGACTAGCGGGGGGGAAGTACTTC.

This clonotype was found a few times. The chain is built from TRBV5-1 and TRBJ2-7; 8 nucleotides agree with TRBD1. J gave up 0 bases and V 2 bases, and 10 bases lay outside the gene matches. This CDR3 is built from 17 residues. Germline lookup yields CDR1 SGHRS and CDR2 YFSETQ. In nucleotides, the CDR3 is TGCGCCAGCAGCTTCGATAACAGGGGGATCAGCTCCTACGAGCAGTACTTC. Its translation is CASSFDNRGISSYEQYF.

This clonotype was counted a few times. The chain is built from TRBV12-3 or TRBV12-4 and TRBJ2-1; D is ambiguous. This CDR3 has 14 residues. Trimming removed 2 bases at V and 7 bases at J, with 12 bases between. CDR3 amino acids: CASSLRASENEQFF. In DNA form, the CDR3 reads TGTGCCAGCAGTTTAAGGGCCAGCGAAAATGAGCAGTTCTTC.

This clonotype was counted only a few times. V usage is TRBV6-1 and J usage is TRBJ2-3; weak D call: TRBD1 (6 bases). This CDR3 has 16 amino acids. In germline, CDR1 is MNHNS, CDR2 SASEGT. Trimming stripped 4 bases from V and 4 bases from J, with 18 bases between. The CDR3 DNA reads TGTGCCAGCAGTGGACTAAAGGGGGATGGCGCAGATACGCAGTATTTT. Its translation is CASSGLKGDGADTQYF.

This clonotype appeared many times. The V and J genes are TRBV7-2 and TRBJ2-7; D gene ambiguous. Trimming took 5 bases from V and 4 from J, leaving 21 bases between them. Germline V gene lookup returns CDR1 SGHTA and CDR2 FQGNSA. The CDR3 length is 16 residues. The CDR3 region is CASSPRVGTQKYEQYF. The CDR3 DNA reads as TGTGCCAGCAGCCCTAGAGTTGGAACTCAGAAATACGAGCAGTACTTC. The whole variable domain, remainder taken from reference TRBV7-2 and TRBJ2-7, is GAGVSQSPSNKVTEKGKDVELRCDPISGHTALYWYRQSLGQGLEFLIYFQGNSAPDKSGLPSDRFSAERTGGSVSTLTIQRTQQEDSAVYLCASSPRVGTQKYEQYFGPGTRLTVT.

This clonotype was detected many times. This rearrangement joins TRBV7-9 to TRBJ1-3; 8 bases line up with TRBD1. The CDR3 extends over 16 amino acids. Losses at the gene ends were 5 bases for V and 2 bases for J; bases not matched to a gene: 8. Germline CDR1 is SEHNR and CDR2 is FQNEAQ (reference sequence). CDR3 residues: CASSPPGTGTGNTIYF. The CDR3, as DNA: TGTGCCAGCAGCCCCCCCGGGACAGGAACTGGAAACACCATATATTTT.